Listed below are T cell receptor beta chains from one sample, sequenced in a study of cytomegalovirus exposure and HLA in healthy donors. Only in-frame clones appear in the TCRdb table, and some are missing; sequencing was by immunoSEQ multiplex PCR. This sample has about 140,000 clones, with less than 85% found just once. The sequenced sample consisted of PBMCs. The origin of the receptors is a woman aged 50 to 65 in good health and CMV-seropositive. Each CDR3 is given with its conserved first and last residue. D genes are given only for firm matches. Some rows have no size entry. The others give once, few or many, or a class for an expanded clone.

TRBJ2-1 - TRBV10-3 - TGTGCCATCAGTGATTCAGGGGCCGTTGAGCAGTTCTTC CAISDSGAVEQFF
TRBJ2-5 TRBD2 TRBV28 - TGTGCCAGCAGCCCAGTACTAGCGGCACAAGAGACCCAGTACTTC CASSPVLAAQETQYF
TRBJ1-1 TRBD1 TRBV15 - TGTGCCACCAGCCACGTCGGACAGGGGAACACTGAAGCTTTCTTT CATSHVGQGNTEAFF
TRBJ2-7 TRBD2 TRBV5-1 - TGCGCCAGCAGCCTCCAGCGGGGGGGCGGCGAGCAGTACTTC CASSLQRGGGEQYF
TRBJ2-2 TRBD1 TRBV7-9 - TGTGCCAGCACCACGACAGGGAGGAACACCGGGGAGCTGTTTTTT CASTTTGRNTGELFF
TRBJ1-1 - TRBV19 - TGTGCCTCTCAGTGGGACTCTTTCACTGAAGCTTTCTTT CASQWDSFTEAFF
TRBJ2-1 TRBD2 TRBV6-5 - TGTGCCAGCAGTGAAACGGGGGGGCCTAATGAGCAGTTCTTC CASSETGGPNEQFF
TRBJ1-4 TRBD1 TRBV13 - TGTGCCAGCAGCTCCGTCGGGACAGGGTTGTCTGAAAAACTGTTTTTT CASSSVGTGLSEKLFF
TRBJ2-3 - TRBV2 - TGTGCCAGCAGTGAAGCGCGGCGCACAGATACGCAGTATTTT CASSEARRTDTQYF
TRBJ2-2 TRBD1 TRBV6-5 - TGTGCCAGCAGAACACAGGGGAAGCCCGGGGAGCTGTTTTTT CASRTQGKPGELFF
TRBJ1-1 - TRBV5-1 once TGCGCCAGCAGCTTGGGACGGGGAGGCAACACTGAAGCTTTCTTT CASSLGRGGNTEAFF
TRBJ2-5 - TRBV29-1 few TGCAGCGTTGCTAACTTGCAAGAGACCCAGTACTTC CSVANLQETQYF
TRBJ2-1 - TRBV7-7 once TGTGCTAGCAGCAGAGGGGGACCTCTCAATGAGCAGTTCTTC CASSRGGPLNEQFF
TRBJ2-7 TRBD1 TRBV7-9 - TGTGCCAGCAGCCGTCAGCCCGCCGGGCCGGGACAGCGATCCTACGAGCAGTACTTC CASSRQPAGPGQRSYEQYF
TRBJ1-2 TRBD1 TRBV6-5 - TGTGCCAGCAGTTACTCTTGGGACAGGGCTCTCTACACCTTC CASSYSWDRALYTF
TRBJ2-3 - TRBV7-3 once TGTGCCAGCAGCTTAATGGGGGGGGCTAGCACAGATACGCAGTATTTT CASSLMGGASTDTQYF
TRBJ2-5 TRBD2 TRBV28 - TGTGCCAGCAGTTACTCGGGACTAGCGGTTGGAGAGACCCAGTACTTC CASSYSGLAVGETQYF
TRBJ2-1 - TRBV6-4 few TGTGCCAGCAGTGACTCAGCGGGCTCCTACAATGAGCAGTTCTTC CASSDSAGSYNEQFF
TRBJ2-3 - TRBV11-2 - TGTGCCAGCAGCTTCGGGGGGCGGTTAGCTTTCACAGATACGCAGTATTTT CASSFGGRLAFTDTQYF
TRBJ2-7 TRBD2 TRBV9 - TGTGCCAGCAGCGTAGGACTAGCTGACGCCTACGAGCAGTACTTC CASSVGLADAYEQYF
TRBJ2-4 TRBD2 TRBV19 - TGTGCCAGTAGTATCGGGGGGAAAAACATTCAGTACTTC CASSIGGKNIQYF
TRBJ2-7 - TRBV7-2 few TGTGCCAGCAGCTTAGTAATGACTTCTCCAGTCTACGAGCAGTACTTC CASSLVMTSPVYEQYF
TRBJ2-1 TRBD2 TRBV5-6 - TGTGCCAGCAGCCCTAAGCCGGGGACTAGCGGGGGCCTCAATGAGCAGTTCTTC CASSPKPGTSGGLNEQFF
TRBJ1-2 TRBD1 TRBV19 - TGTGCCAGTAGTATCCTGGCAGGGGGCGCGGGTGACTATGGCTACACCTTC CASSILAGGAGDYGYTF
TRBJ1-1 - TRBV27 - TGTGCCAGCAGATCCCGGGGGGGTGACACTGAAGCTTTCTTT CASRSRGGDTEAFF
TRBJ1-6 - TRBV30 - TGTGCCTGGAGGGAAGGACACTCTAATTCACCCCTCCACTTT CAWREGHSNSPLHF
TRBJ1-5 TRBD1 TRBV6-1 few TGTGCCAGCAACCTGGGACAGGGGAGGGGTGAGCCCCAGCATTTT CASNLGQGRGEPQHF
TRBJ2-7 TRBD2 TRBV15 - TGTGCCACCAGCAGCGCCACGGGACTAGTACACGAGCAGTACTTC CATSSATGLVHEQYF
TRBJ1-5 TRBD1 TRBV4-1 - TGCGCCAGCAGCCAAGGGCATACAGGGGGAACTAGCAATCAGCCCCAGCATTTT CASSQGHTGGTSNQPQHF
TRBJ1-1 TRBD1 TRBV9 - TGTGCCAGCAGCGTAGGACCTGCAACAGGGGGGAATACTGAAGCTTTCTTT CASSVGPATGGNTEAFF
TRBJ1-5 - TRBV7-9 once TGTGCCAGCAGTAGGGGGAATCAGCCCCAGCATTTT CASSRGNQPQHF
TRBJ2-2 TRBD1 TRBV19 - TGTGCCAGTAGTATTCTCGGGACAGGGCCCGGGGAGCTGTTTTTT CASSILGTGPGELFF
TRBJ2-3 TRBD2 TRBV5-1 - TGCGCCAGCAGCATGTGGACTAGCGGTGCTGTAGATACGCAGTATTTT CASSMWTSGAVDTQYF
TRBJ2-4 TRBD1 TRBV6-5 - TGTGCCAGCAGTACGCTCGGGACAGGGATCATTCAGTACTTC CASSTLGTGIIQYF
TRBJ1-2 TRBD1 TRBV9 - TGTGCCAGCAGCGTCGACTGGGAACCGGGACAGGACTATGGCTACACCTTC CASSVDWEPGQDYGYTF
TRBJ1-2 - TRBV5-1 once TGCGCCAGCAGCCCACAGGGCAGAGAGGGCTACACCTTC CASSPQGREGYTF
TRBJ1-1 - TRBV5-1 few TGCGCCAGCAGCTTTACCCCAGGGGTCCCTGAAGCTTTCTTT CASSFTPGVPEAFF
TRBJ1-6 - TRBV20-1 few TGCAGTGCTCTAAGATCACCCCTCCACTTT CSALRSPLHF
TRBJ2-3 TRBD2 TRBV6-4 - TGTGCCAGCAGTGCACTAGCGGGGGGGATAGATACGCAGTATTTT CASSALAGGIDTQYF
TRBJ2-7 TRBD1 TRBV4-1 - TGCGCCAGCAGCCAAGATCGAGGGACAGGGTATGAGCAGTACTTC CASSQDRGTGYEQYF
TRBJ2-7 TRBD2 TRBV5-1 - TGCGCCAGCAGCTTGGACCCGGGAGGATACGAGCAGTACTTC CASSLDPGGYEQYF
TRBJ2-7 TRBD2 TRBV13 - TGTGCCAGCAGCTTAGGCCGGACTAGAGGGAACGAGCAGTACTTC CASSLGRTRGNEQYF
TRBJ2-5 TRBD1 TRBV9 - TGTGCCAGCAGCCTTGCGGACAGGGGGTGGGAGACCCAGTACTTC CASSLADRGWETQYF
TRBJ1-6 TRBD1 TRBV7-9 - TGTGCCAGCCGCGGGGGGGACAGGGGGTTAGGGTCCTATAATTCACCCCTCCACTTT CASRGGDRGLGSYNSPLHF
TRBJ2-3 TRBD2 TRBV7-2 few TGTGCCAGCAGCTTAGCATCCGGACTAGCGGGGGGAGATACGCAGTATTTT CASSLASGLAGGDTQYF
TRBJ1-1 - TRBV28 - TGTGCCAGCAGTTTAGTCGGGGGGCGTAAGACTGAAGCTTTCTTT CASSLVGGRKTEAFF
TRBJ2-2 TRBD2 TRBV9 few TGTGCCAGCAGCGCGGGCGGGGGGGCCTTTCCCGGGGAGCTGTTTTTT CASSAGGGAFPGELFF
TRBJ1-1 - TRBV6-5 - TGTGCCAGCAGCCCCCCCGGGGCGGGGGAGGCTTTCTTT CASSPPGAGEAFF
TRBJ1-6 - TRBV5-6 - TGTGCCAGCAGCTTGTCAAATTCACCCCTCCACTTT CASSLSNSPLHF
TRBJ1-2 TRBD1 TRBV2 - TGTGCCAGCAGCGCGACCGGGACAGGGGGCATTTATGGCTACACCTTC CASSATGTGGIYGYTF
TRBJ2-5 TRBD1 TRBV19 - TGTGCCAGTAGTATACAAGGACAGGGTGGGATGGAGACCCAGTACTTC CASSIQGQGGMETQYF
TRBJ2-2 - TRBV7-2 - TGTGCCAGCAGACTCACAGGGCCCGGGGAGCTGTTTTTT CASRLTGPGELFF
TRBJ2-5 - TRBV5-1 - TGCGCCAGCAGCTTGGGACTGACAGGAGAGACCCAGTACTTC CASSLGLTGETQYF
TRBJ2-7 TRBD1 TRBV7-9 - TGTGCCAGCAGCTTGGACAGGACCTCCTACGAGCAGTACTTC CASSLDRTSYEQYF